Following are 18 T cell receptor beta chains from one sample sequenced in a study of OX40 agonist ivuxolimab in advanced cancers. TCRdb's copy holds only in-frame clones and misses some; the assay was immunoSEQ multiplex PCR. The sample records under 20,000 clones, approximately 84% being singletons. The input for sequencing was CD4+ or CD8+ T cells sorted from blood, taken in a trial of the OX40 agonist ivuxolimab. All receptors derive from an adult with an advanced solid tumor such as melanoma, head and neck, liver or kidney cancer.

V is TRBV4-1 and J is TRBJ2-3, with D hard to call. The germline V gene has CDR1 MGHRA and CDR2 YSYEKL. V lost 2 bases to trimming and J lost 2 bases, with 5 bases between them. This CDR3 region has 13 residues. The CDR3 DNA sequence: TGCGCCAGCAGCCAAATGACCACAGATACGCAGTATTTT. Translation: CASSQMTTDTQYF.

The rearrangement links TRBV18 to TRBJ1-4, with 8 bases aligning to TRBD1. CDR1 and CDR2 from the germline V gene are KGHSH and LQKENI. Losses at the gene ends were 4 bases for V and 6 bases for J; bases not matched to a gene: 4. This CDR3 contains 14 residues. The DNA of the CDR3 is TGTGCCAGCTCACTCGGACAGGGCGATGAAAAACTGTTTTTT. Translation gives CASSLGQGDEKLFF. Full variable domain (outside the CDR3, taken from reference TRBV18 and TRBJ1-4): NAGVMQNPRHLVRRRGQEARLRCSPMKGHSHVYWYRQLPEEGLKFMVYLQKENIIDESGMPKERFSAEFPKEGPSILRIQQVVRGDSAAYFCASSLGQGDEKLFFGSGTQLSVL.

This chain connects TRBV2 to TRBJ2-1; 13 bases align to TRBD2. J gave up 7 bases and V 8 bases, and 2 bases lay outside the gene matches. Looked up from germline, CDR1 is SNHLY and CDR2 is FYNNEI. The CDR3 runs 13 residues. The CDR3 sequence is CASGTSGTNEQFF. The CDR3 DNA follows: TGTGCCAGCGGGACTAGCGGGACAAATGAGCAGTTCTTC.

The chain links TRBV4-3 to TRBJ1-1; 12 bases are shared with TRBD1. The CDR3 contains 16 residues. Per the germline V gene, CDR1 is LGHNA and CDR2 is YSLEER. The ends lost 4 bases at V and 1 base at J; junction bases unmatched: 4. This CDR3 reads CASSPGTGGRNTEAFF. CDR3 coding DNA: TGCGCCAGCAGCCCCGGGACAGGGGGCAGGAACACTGAAGCTTTCTTT.

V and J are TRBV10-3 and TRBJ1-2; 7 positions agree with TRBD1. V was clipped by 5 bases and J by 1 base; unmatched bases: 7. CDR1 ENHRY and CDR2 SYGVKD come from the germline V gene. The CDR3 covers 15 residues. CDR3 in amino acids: CAISPNRDSNYGYTF. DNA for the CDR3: TGTGCCATCAGTCCTAACCGGGACAGTAACTATGGCTACACCTTC.

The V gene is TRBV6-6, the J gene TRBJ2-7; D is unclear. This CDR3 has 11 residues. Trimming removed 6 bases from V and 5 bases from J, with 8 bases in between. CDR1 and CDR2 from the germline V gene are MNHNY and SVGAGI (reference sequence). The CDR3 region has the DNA TGTGCCAGCAGCTCCTACCACGAGCAGTACTTC. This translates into CASSSYHEQYF.

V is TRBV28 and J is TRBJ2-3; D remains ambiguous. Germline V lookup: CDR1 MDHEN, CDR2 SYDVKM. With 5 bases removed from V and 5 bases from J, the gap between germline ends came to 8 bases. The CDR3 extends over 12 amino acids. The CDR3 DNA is TGTGCCAGCAGTAGCCTCGGAGATACGCAGTATTTT. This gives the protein CASSSLGDTQYF.

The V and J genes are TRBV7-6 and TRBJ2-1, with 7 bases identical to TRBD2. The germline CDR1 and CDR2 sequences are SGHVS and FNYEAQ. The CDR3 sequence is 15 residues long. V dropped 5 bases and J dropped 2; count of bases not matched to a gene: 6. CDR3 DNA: TGTGCCAGCAGCCCGACTAGCAGTACCTACAATGAGCAGTTCTTC. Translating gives CASSPTSSTYNEQFF.

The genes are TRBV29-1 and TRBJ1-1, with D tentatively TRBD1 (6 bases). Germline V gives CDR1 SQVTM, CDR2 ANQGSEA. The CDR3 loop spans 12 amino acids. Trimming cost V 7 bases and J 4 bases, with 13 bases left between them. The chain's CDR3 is CSAVTGITEAFF. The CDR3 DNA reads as TGCAGCGCTGTTACAGGGATCACTGAAGCTTTCTTT. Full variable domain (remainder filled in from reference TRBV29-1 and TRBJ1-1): SAVISQKPSRDICQRGTSLTIQCQVDSQVTMMFWYRQQPGQSLTLIATANQGSEATYESGFVIDKFPISRPNLTFSTLTVSNMSPEDSSIYLCSAVTGITEAFFGQGTRLTVV.

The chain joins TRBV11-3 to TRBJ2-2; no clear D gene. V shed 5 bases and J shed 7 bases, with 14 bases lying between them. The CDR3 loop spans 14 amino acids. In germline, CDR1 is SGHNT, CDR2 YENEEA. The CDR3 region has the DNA TGTGCCAGCAGCCTACTTCCTTTTAGCGGGGAGCTGTTTTTT. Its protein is CASSLLPFSGELFF.

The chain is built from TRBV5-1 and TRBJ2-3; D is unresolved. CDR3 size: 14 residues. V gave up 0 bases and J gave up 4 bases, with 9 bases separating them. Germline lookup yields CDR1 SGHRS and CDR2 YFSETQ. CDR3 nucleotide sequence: TGCGCCAGCAGCTTGGAACAGATTTCAGATACGCAGTATTTT. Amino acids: CASSLEQISDTQYF.

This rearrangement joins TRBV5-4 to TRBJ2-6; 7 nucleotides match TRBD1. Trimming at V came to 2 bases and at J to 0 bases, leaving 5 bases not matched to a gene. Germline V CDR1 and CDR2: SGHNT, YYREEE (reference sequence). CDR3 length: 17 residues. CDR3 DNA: TGTGCCAGCAGCTTCCCAGCAGGGGGCTCTGGGGCCAACGTCCTGACTTTC. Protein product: CASSFPAGGSGANVLTF.

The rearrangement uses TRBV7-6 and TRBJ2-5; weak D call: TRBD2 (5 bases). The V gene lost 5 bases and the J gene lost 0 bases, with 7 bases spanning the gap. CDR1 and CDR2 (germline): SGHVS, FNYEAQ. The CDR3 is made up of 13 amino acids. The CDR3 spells CASSLGNQETQYF. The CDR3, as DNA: TGTGCCAGCAGCCTCGGGAACCAAGAGACCCAGTACTTC.

The CDR3 here is CASSLGTVDNSPLHF. DNA of the CDR3: TGTGCCAGCAGTTTAGGGACGGTCGACAATTCACCCCTCCACTTT. This chain links TRBV27 with TRBJ1-6; D is perhaps TRBD1 (5 bases). V was clipped by 2 bases and J by 7 bases, with 12 bases between them. The germline V gene has CDR1 MNHEY and CDR2 SMNVEV (reference sequence). There are 15 residues in the CDR3.

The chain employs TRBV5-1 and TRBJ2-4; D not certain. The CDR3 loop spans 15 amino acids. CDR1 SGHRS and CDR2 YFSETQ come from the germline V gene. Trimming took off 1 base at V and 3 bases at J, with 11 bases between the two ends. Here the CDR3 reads CASSLMGSDKNIQYF. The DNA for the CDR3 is TGCGCCAGCAGCTTGATGGGATCGGACAAAAACATTCAGTACTTC.

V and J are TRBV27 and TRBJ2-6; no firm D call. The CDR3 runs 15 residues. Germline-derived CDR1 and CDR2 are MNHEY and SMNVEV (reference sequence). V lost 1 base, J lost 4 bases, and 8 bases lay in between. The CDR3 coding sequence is TGTGCCAGCAGTTTATACCCCCCCGGGGCCAACGTCCTGACTTTC. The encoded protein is CASSLYPPGANVLTF.

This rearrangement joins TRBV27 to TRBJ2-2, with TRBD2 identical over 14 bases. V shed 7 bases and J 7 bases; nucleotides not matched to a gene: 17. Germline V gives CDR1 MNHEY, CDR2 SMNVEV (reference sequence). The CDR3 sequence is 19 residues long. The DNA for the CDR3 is TGTGCCAGCACCAAAGAAGGACTAGCGGGAGGTACCACCCTCGGGGAGCTGTTTTTT. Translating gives CASTKEGLAGGTTLGELFF.

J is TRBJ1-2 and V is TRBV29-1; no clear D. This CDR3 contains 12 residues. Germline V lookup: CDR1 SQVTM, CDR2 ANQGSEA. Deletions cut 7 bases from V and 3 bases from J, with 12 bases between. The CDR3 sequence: CSGKTSDYGYTF. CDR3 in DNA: TGCAGCGGTAAAACGTCAGACTATGGCTACACCTTC.